This entry lists 29 T cell receptor beta chains sequenced from one sample in a study of T cells in Graves' hyperthyroidism and ophthalmopathy (dated by TCRdb to between 2017 and 2020). Library prep was done by multiplex PCR. These reads were obtained on an Illumina HiSeq 2000. TCR beta CDR3 regions were amplified from RNA transcripts. The first round of RT-PCR for the TCR CDR3 was performed with the HTBI primer set and the Qiagen OneStep RT-PCR kit. TCRdb handled the public reads itself, with Q25 trimming in fastp and clone calling in MiXCR, and kept productive beta chains. Every CDR3 protein is listed once, alongside the most common genes and DNA of its rows. The table for this sample lists under 600,000 distinct CDR3 sequences; 15% to 20% of them were counted only once. Approximately 3.5% of the sample belongs to the ten largest clones. The sample was blood. These receptors were taken from a woman aged 40-49 years with Graves' ophthalmopathy.

This rearrangement joins TRBV4-2 to TRBJ2-5; D may correspond to TRBD1 or TRBD2 (6 bases each). CDR3 length: 17 residues. Trimming took off 1 base at V and 1 base at J, with 16 bases between the two ends. Per the germline V gene, CDR1 is LGHNA and CDR2 is YNFKEQ. CDR3 DNA: TGTGCCAGCAGCCAAGCTTGGGGGGTGGGGGCCCAAGAGACCCAGTACTTC. Its protein product is CASSQAWGVGAQETQYF.

This clonotype was seen only a few times. The genes are TRBV10-2 and TRBJ1-6, with TRBD1 matching 7 bases. Germline V gene sequence: CDR1 WSHSY, CDR2 SAAADI. This CDR3 has 20 amino acids. V lost 10 bases and J lost 8; bases outside the gene matches: 29. The CDR3 sequence: CATKGMDRTRDSARHSPLHF. The CDR3 nucleotides are TGCGCCACCAAGGGGATGGACAGGACACGGGATTCAGCTCGTCATTCACCCCTCCACTTT.

The V gene is TRBV6-1, the J gene TRBJ2-5; TRBD1 matches 9 bases. The CDR3 is 16 amino acids. Looked up from germline, CDR1 is MNHNS and CDR2 is SASEGT. V lost 1 base, J lost 5 bases, and 8 bases stayed unmatched. The CDR3 spells CASSEGGQGLLETQYF. CDR3 coding DNA: TGTGCCAGCAGTGAAGGAGGACAGGGGTTGTTGGAGACCCAGTACTTC.

The sample holds a few counts of this clonotype. V gene TRBV2 combines with J gene TRBJ1-2; D is possibly TRBD1 (5 bases). The CDR3 totals 13 residues. Trimming shortened V by 2 bases and J by 6 bases, and 10 bases separated the two germline ends. CDR1 SNHLY and CDR2 FYNNEI come from the germline V gene. CDR3 bases: TGTGCCAGCAGTGAAATCAGGGAGAATGGCTACACCTTC. Amino acid sequence: CASSEIRENGYTF.

This clonotype has at least ten counts. V gene TRBV3-1 combines with J gene TRBJ2-2, with 7 bases matching TRBD1. The CDR3 loop spans 15 amino acids. The germline gives CDR1 LGHDT, CDR2 YNNKEL (reference sequence). V lost 7 bases and J lost 4; bases outside the gene matches: 9. The CDR3 loop reads CASTQGVLSTGELFF. The CDR3 nucleotides read TGTGCCAGCACCCAGGGGGTTCTGAGCACCGGGGAGCTGTTTTTT.

With respect to this clonotype: A read error may account for a junction end that differs from germline. V gene TRBV20-1 combines with J gene TRBJ2-3; 10 nucleotides align to TRBD2. CDR1 is DFQATT, CDR2 SNEGSKA, per germline (reference sequence). The CDR3 runs 14 residues. CDR3: CGAILAGVADTQYF. CDR3 DNA sequence: TGCGGTGCTATCCTAGCGGGGGTCGCAGATACGCAGTATTTT.

At least ten counts were recorded for this clonotype. The J gene is TRBJ2-5, the V gene TRBV20-1; 7 bases are a match to TRBD1. This CDR3 region has 14 residues. V lost 0 bases, J lost 1 base, and 2 bases stayed unmatched. Germline V lookup: CDR1 DFQATT, CDR2 SNEGSKA (reference sequence). The CDR3 DNA sequence: TGCAGTGCTAGAGACGGGACAGTCCAAGAGACCCAGTACTTC. Translated, it gives CSARDGTVQETQYF.

This clonotype was picked up a small number of times. The V call is TRBV27, the J call TRBJ1-1; weak D call: TRBD1 (5 bases). The CDR3 covers 14 residues. CDR1 and CDR2 (germline): MNHEY, SMNVEV (reference sequence). The V and J ends lost 4 bases and 5 bases respectively, with 14 bases between them. This CDR3 reads CASSYQRGGTEAFF. The DNA of the CDR3 is TGTGCCAGCAGTTATCAGAGGGGAGGGACTGAAGCTTTCTTT.

The chain has TRBV20-1 and TRBJ1-5; 7 bases are shared with TRBD1. The CDR3 has 14 residues. Germline-derived CDR1 and CDR2 are DFQATT and SNEGSKA (reference sequence). Trimming removed 6 bases from V and 7 bases from J; junction bases left unmatched: 12. CDR3: CSARGGGIGQPQHF. CDR3 bases: TGCAGTGCCAGGGGGGGGGGCATAGGACAGCCCCAGCATTTT.

This clonotype came up a few times. The V gene is TRBV12-3 or TRBV12-4, the J gene TRBJ2-7; possibly TRBD1 or TRBD2 for D (5 bases each). The CDR3 runs 14 residues. Trimming removed 7 bases at V and 1 base at J, with 14 bases between. The CDR3 protein is CASTAGTASYEQYF. The CDR3 DNA reads as TGTGCCAGCACCGCCGGGACCGCTTCCTACGAGCAGTACTTC.

A few counts support this clonotype. The V gene is TRBV5-1, the J gene TRBJ2-3; 7 bases line up with TRBD1. V shed 2 bases and J 4 bases; nucleotides not matched to a gene: 7. The CDR3 has 15 amino acids. Per germline, CDR1 SGHRS and CDR2 YFSETQ. In DNA, the CDR3 is TGCGCCAGCAGCTTAGGGGGCGGTAACGCAGATACGCAGTATTTT. Its protein product is CASSLGGGNADTQYF.

This clonotype came up a few times. This chain uses TRBV15 with TRBJ1-2, with 8 bases lining up with TRBD1. V lost 5 bases, J lost 2 bases, and 1 base stayed unmatched. This CDR3 is 13 amino acids long. Germline values: CDR1 LNHNV, CDR2 YYDKDF (reference sequence). CDR3: CATSRTGNYGYTF. As DNA, the CDR3 is TGTGCCACCAGCCGGACAGGGAACTATGGCTACACCTTC.

This clonotype has a count of ten or more. This sequence joins TRBV5-1 and TRBJ1-1, with 8 bases matching TRBD1. Trimming at V came to 5 bases and at J to 2 bases, leaving 2 bases not matched to a gene. The CDR3 is 13 residues long. From germline, CDR1 is SGHRS and CDR2 YFSETQ. The chain's CDR3 is CASRGQENTEAFF. For the CDR3, the DNA is TGCGCCAGCAGGGGACAGGAAAACACTGAAGCTTTCTTT.

In the case of this clonotype: Mismatch with germline at one junction end may stem from a read error. The rearrangement joins TRBV28 to TRBJ2-5; D might be TRBD1 or TRBD2, each matching 6 bases. This CDR3 has 14 amino acids. Germline V CDR1 and CDR2: MDHEN, SYDVKM. The CDR3 sequence: CASSSNSKGGTQYF. The CDR3 DNA follows: TGCGCCAGCAGTTCAAACTCCAAGGGGGGGACCCAGTACTTC.

In its sample, this clonotype was seen a few times. This rearrangement joins TRBV6-2 or TRBV6-3 to TRBJ2-1, with 7 bases lining up with TRBD1. The germline gives CDR1 MNHEY, CDR2 SVGEGT. Trimming took 5 bases from V and 2 from J; bases not matched to a gene: 6. The CDR3 runs 15 residues. The CDR3 sequence: CASSTTGRAYNEQFF. As DNA, the CDR3 is TGTGCCAGCAGTACGACAGGGCGCGCCTACAATGAGCAGTTCTTC.

The CDR3 spells CASSELWRGAGETQYF. CDR3 bases: TGTGCCAGCAGTGAATTGTGGCGCGGCGCGGGAGAGACCCAGTACTTC. V and J are TRBV6-1 and TRBJ2-5; D perhaps matches TRBD2 (5 bases). The germline V gene encodes CDR1 MNHNS and CDR2 SASEGT. CDR3 size: 16 residues. V was pared by 2 bases and J by 4 bases, with 17 bases between.

The table lists this clonotype with many counts. The chain is built from TRBV3-1 and TRBJ1-1, with D tentatively TRBD1 (5 bases). Per germline, CDR1 LGHDT and CDR2 YNNKEL (reference sequence). The CDR3 runs 15 residues. Trimming stripped 4 bases from V and 3 bases from J, with 15 bases between. This CDR3 is CASSPLTGGDTEAFF. The CDR3 nucleotides read TGTGCCAGCAGCCCCTTGACGGGGGGAGACACTGAAGCTTTCTTT.

Concerning this clonotype: A much larger clone differs from this one at a single base, so this may be a read error. The V and J genes are TRBV7-9 and TRBJ2-1; weak D call: TRBD1 (6 bases). Trimming took 3 bases from V and 6 from J, leaving 15 bases between them. Germline V gene sequence: CDR1 SEHNR, CDR2 FQNEAQ (reference sequence). The length of the CDR3 is 15 residues. The CDR3 loop reads CASSLTTGNCNEQFF. CDR3 coding DNA: TGTGCCAGCAGCTTGACAACAGGGAACTGCAATGAGCAGTTCTTC.

V usage is TRBV13 and J usage is TRBJ1-3; a possible D gene is TRBD1 (5 bases). The V gene's germline CDR1 is PRHDT and CDR2 FYEKMQ (reference sequence). CDR3 length: 17 residues. V was trimmed by 4 bases and J by 0 bases, leaving 16 bases between them. The CDR3 spells CASSSATSGYSGNTIYF. DNA of the CDR3: TGTGCCAGCAGCTCTGCAACTTCAGGGTACTCTGGAAACACCATATATTTT.

This clonotype was detected ten times or more. The chain is built from TRBV2 and TRBJ1-5; tentatively, D is TRBD1 (5 bases). CDR3 length equals 14 residues. Germline V gene lookup returns CDR1 SNHLY and CDR2 FYNNEI. The V and J ends lost 5 bases and 6 bases respectively, with 14 bases between them. The CDR3 is CASSTWGQGQPQHF. The CDR3 DNA reads TGTGCCAGCAGTACTTGGGGTCAGGGTCAGCCCCAGCATTTT.

This clonotype was counted ten times or more. V is TRBV20-1 and J is TRBJ2-1; D gene ambiguous. The CDR3 has 15 amino acids. The V end was cut by 0 bases, the J end by 3 bases, with 12 bases between. Germline V gene lookup returns CDR1 DFQATT and CDR2 SNEGSKA (reference sequence). The DNA of the CDR3 is TGCAGTGCTAGAGATTGGGGTAGCCTCTACAATGAGCAGTTCTTC. Protein sequence: CSARDWGSLYNEQFF.

This clonotype showed up just once. The CDR3 nucleotides are TGTGCCAGCAGCTTATATCCGATAGGGTCTAGCTACACCTTC. Residues: CASSLYPIGSSYTF. The chain recombines TRBV7-3 with TRBJ1-2; D remains unclear. The length of the CDR3 is 14 residues. V was pared by 2 bases and J by 9 bases, with 16 bases between. Germline assignment: CDR1 SGHTA and CDR2 FQGTGA.

This chain uses TRBV20-1 with TRBJ2-1, with D perhaps matching TRBD1 (6 bases). The CDR3 contains 14 residues. Germline CDR1 and CDR2: DFQATT and SNEGSKA (reference sequence). The V gene lost 5 bases and the J gene lost 5 bases, with 16 bases spanning the gap. The CDR3 is CSAYPGQVNNEQFF. CDR3 DNA sequence: TGCAGTGCTTACCCGGGACAAGTTAACAATGAGCAGTTCTTC.

The chain is built from TRBV7-2 and TRBJ2-1; unclear D gene. This CDR3 region has 14 residues. Germline V gives CDR1 SGHTA, CDR2 FQGNSA. Trimming left V 5 bases short and J 6 bases short, with 14 bases between. Written as DNA, the CDR3 is TGTGCCAGCAGCCCATTCTCCGCCGCCAATGAGCAGTTCTTC. It codes for CASSPFSAANEQFF.

The chain couples TRBV27 to TRBJ1-6; D perhaps matches TRBD1 (6 bases). Germline V gives CDR1 MNHEY, CDR2 SMNVEV (reference sequence). This CDR3 spans 15 amino acids. V was pared by 7 bases and J by 5 bases, with 15 bases between. CDR3 sequence (DNA): TGTGCCAGCACCCCGGGGCCAGGGGATAATTCACCCCTCCACTTT. Its translation is CASTPGPGDNSPLHF.

This clonotype showed up just a few times. The chain has TRBV5-6 and TRBJ1-1, with no clear D. V lost 3 bases, J lost 10 bases, and 16 bases lay in between. Germline V gene sequence: CDR1 SGHDT, CDR2 YYEEEE. This CDR3 comprises 13 residues. The CDR3 coding sequence is TGTGCCAGCAGCTCGAACCCCAGGTCGGGAGCTTTCTTT. It specifies CASSSNPRSGAFF. Full variable domain (outside the CDR3, taken from reference TRBV5-6 and TRBJ1-1): DAGVTQSPTHLIKTRGQQVTLRCSPKSGHDTVSWYQQALGQGPQFIFQYYEEEERQRGNFPDRFSGHQFPNYSSELNVNALLLGDSALYLCASSSNPRSGAFFGQGTRLTVV.

Only a few counts were recorded for this clonotype. V and J are TRBV7-8 and TRBJ2-7; 8 nucleotides align to TRBD1. This CDR3 is built from 14 residues. The junction had 6 bases not matched to a gene; V was cut back by 5 bases and J by 3 bases. Germline CDR1 SGHVS, CDR2 FQNEAQ. CDR3 bases: TGTGCCAGCAGCCGAGACAGGGGATTCTACGAGCAGTACTTC. Its protein product is CASSRDRGFYEQYF.

This clonotype showed up just a few times. The chain carries TRBV20-1 and TRBJ2-5; 8 nucleotides agree with TRBD2. CDR1 DFQATT and CDR2 SNEGSKA come from the germline V gene (reference sequence). This CDR3 contains 14 residues. V gave up 4 bases and J gave up 4 bases; unmatched junction bases: 8. This chain's CDR3 is CSATAGGARETQYF. The CDR3 nucleotides read TGCAGTGCTACTGCCGGGGGGGCACGAGAGACCCAGTACTTC.

This clonotype was detected only a few times. The genes are TRBV6-1 and TRBJ2-2; 9 bases map to TRBD1. Germline CDR1 MNHNS, CDR2 SASEGT. The CDR3 loop spans 15 amino acids. With 0 bases clipped from V and 6 bases from J, the junction kept 2 bases outside the gene matches. The CDR3 loop reads CASSEARTGAGELFF. DNA of the CDR3: TGTGCCAGCAGTGAAGCGAGGACAGGGGCCGGGGAGCTGTTTTTT.